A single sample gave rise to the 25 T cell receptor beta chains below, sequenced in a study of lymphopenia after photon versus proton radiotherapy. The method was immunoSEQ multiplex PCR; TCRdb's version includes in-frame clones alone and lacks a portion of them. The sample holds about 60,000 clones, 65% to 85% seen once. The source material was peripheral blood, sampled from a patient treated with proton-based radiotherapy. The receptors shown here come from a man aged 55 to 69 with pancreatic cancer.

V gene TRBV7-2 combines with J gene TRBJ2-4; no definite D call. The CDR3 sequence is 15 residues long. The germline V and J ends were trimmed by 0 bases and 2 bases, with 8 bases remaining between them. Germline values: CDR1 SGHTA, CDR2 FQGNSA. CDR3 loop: CASSLAGSTKNIQYF. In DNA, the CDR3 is TGTGCCAGCAGCTTAGCTGGTTCAACCAAAAACATTCAGTACTTC.

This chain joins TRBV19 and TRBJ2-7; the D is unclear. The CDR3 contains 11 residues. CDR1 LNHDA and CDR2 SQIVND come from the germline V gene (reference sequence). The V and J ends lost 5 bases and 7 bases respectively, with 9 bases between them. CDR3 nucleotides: TGTGCCAGTAGTGCCGGTCGGGAGCAGTACTTC. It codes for CASSAGREQYF.

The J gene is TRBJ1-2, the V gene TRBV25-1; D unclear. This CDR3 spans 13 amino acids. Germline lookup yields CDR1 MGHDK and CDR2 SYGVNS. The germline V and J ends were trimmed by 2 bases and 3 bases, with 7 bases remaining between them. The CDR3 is CASSEHTDYGYTF. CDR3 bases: TGTGCCAGCAGTGAACACACGGACTATGGCTACACCTTC.

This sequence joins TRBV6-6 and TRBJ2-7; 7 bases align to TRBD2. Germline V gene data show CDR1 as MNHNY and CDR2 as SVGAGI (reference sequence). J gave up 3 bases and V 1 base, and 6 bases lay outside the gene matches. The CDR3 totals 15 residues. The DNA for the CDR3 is TGTGCCAGCAGTTACTTTGCTAGCGGAAACTACGAGCAGTACTTC. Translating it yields CASSYFASGNYEQYF.

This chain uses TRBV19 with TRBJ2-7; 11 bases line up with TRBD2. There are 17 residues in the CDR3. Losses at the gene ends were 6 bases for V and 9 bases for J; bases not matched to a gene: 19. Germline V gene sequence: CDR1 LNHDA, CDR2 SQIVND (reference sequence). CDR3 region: CASSKGTSGTLSTGQYF. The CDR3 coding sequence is TGTGCCAGTAGCAAAGGGACTAGCGGAACCCTGAGTACGGGGCAGTACTTC.

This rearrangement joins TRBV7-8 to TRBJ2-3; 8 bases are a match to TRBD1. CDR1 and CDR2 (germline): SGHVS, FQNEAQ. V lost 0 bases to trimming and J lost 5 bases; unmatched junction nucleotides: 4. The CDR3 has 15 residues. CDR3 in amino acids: CASSLARGTGDTQYF. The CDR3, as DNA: TGTGCCAGCAGCTTAGCACGAGGGACAGGAGATACGCAGTATTTT.

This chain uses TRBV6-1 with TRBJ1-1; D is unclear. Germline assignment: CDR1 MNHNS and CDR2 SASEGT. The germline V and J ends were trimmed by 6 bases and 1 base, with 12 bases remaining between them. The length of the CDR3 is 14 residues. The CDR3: CASREGPSNTEAFF. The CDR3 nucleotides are TGTGCCAGCAGGGAGGGTCCGTCGAACACTGAAGCTTTCTTT.

The CDR3 coding sequence is TGCAGTGCCATAAATATGGGTGGCTACACCTTC. It specifies CSAINMGGYTF. V is TRBV20-1 and J is TRBJ1-2; D is ambiguous. Trimming left V 6 bases short and J 7 bases short, with 12 bases between. The CDR3 has 11 residues. Germline V gene lookup returns CDR1 DFQATT and CDR2 SNEGSKA (reference sequence).

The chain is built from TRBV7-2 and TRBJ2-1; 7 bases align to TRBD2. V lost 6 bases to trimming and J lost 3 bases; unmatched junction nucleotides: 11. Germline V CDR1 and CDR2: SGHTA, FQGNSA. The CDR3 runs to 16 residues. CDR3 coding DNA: TGTGCCAGCAGATCGGTGGCTAGCGGATTCTACAATGAGCAGTTCTTC. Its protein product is CASRSVASGFYNEQFF.

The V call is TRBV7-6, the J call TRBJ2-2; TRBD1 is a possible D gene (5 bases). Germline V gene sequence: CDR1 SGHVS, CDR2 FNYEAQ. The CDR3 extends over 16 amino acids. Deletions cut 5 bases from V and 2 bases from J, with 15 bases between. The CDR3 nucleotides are TGTGCCAGCAGCCTCTCCGGACAAAGCAACACCGGGGAGCTGTTTTTT. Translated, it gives CASSLSGQSNTGELFF.

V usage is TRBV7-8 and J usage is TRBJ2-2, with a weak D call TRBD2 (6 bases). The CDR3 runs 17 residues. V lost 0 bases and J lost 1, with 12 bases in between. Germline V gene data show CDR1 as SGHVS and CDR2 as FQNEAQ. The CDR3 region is CASSLAPGVLNTGELFF. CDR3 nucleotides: TGTGCCAGCAGCTTAGCCCCGGGGGTCCTGAACACCGGGGAGCTGTTTTTT.

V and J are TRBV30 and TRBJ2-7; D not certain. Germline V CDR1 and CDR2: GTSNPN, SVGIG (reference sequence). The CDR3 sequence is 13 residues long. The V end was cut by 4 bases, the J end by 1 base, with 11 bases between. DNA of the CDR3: TGTGCCTGGAAACACAGTGTTTCCTACGAGCAGTACTTC. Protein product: CAWKHSVSYEQYF. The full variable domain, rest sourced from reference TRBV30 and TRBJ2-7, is SQTIHQWPATLVQPVGSPLSLECTVEGTSNPNLYWYRQAAGRGLQLLFYSVGIGQISSEVPQNLSASRPQDRQFILSSKKLLLSDSGFYLCAWKHSVSYEQYFGPGTRLTVT.

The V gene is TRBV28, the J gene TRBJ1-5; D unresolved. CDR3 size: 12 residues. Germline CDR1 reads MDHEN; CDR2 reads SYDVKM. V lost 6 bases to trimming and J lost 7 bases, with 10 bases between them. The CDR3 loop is CASRRTRQPQHF. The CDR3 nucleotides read TGTGCCAGCAGACGAACCAGGCAGCCCCAGCATTTT. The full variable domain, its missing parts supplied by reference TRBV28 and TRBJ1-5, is DVKVTQSSRYLVKRTGEKVFLECVQDMDHENMFWYRQDPGLGLRLIYFSYDVKMKEKGDIPEGYSVSREKKERFSLILESASTNQTSMYLCASRRTRQPQHFGDGTRLSIL.

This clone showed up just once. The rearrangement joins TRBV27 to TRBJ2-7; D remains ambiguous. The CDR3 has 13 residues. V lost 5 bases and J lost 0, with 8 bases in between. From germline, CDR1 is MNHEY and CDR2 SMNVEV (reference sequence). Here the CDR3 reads CASSPGTSYEQYF. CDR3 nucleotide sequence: TGTGCCAGCAGTCCCGGAACCTCCTACGAGCAGTACTTC.

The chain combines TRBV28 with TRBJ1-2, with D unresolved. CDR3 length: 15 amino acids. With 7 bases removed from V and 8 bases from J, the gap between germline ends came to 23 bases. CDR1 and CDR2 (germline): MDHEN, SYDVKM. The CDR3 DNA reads TGTGCCAGCAAGCCCGCCGGCCCAGGACCGTCCGGCTACACCTTC. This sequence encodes CASKPAGPGPSGYTF.

DNA of the CDR3: TGTGCCAGCAGCTTAAGGGGCACAGATACGCAGTATTTT. This sequence encodes CASSLRGTDTQYF. The chain employs TRBV13 and TRBJ2-3; D is unclear. The germline V gene encodes CDR1 PRHDT and CDR2 FYEKMQ (reference sequence). This CDR3 is built from 13 residues. Trimming took off 2 bases at V and 1 base at J, with 4 bases between the two ends. Using reference TRBV13 and TRBJ2-3 for the parts outside the CDR3, the full variable domain is AAGVIQSPRHLIKEKRETATLKCYPIPRHDTVYWYQQGPGQDPQFLISFYEKMQSDKGSIPDRFSAQQFSDYHSELNMSSLELGDSALYFCASSLRGTDTQYFGPGTRLTVL.

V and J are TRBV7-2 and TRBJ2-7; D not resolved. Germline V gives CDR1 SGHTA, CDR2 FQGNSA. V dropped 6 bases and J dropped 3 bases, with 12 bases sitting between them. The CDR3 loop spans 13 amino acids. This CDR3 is CASSVGPSYEQYF. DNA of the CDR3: TGTGCCAGCAGTGTAGGCCCTAGCTACGAGCAGTACTTC.

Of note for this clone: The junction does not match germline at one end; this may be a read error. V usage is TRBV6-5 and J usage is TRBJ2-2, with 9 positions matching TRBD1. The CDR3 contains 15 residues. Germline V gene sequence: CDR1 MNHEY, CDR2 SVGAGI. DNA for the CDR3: TGTGCCAGCAGTTACGGACAGGGGAACGCCGGGGAGCTGTTTTTT. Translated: CASSYGQGNAGELFF.

CDR3 nucleotide sequence: TGTGCCAGCAGCTACTACAGGGGCCGAGATACTGAAGCTTTCTTT. Its translation: CASSYYRGRDTEAFF. V usage is TRBV11-3 and J usage is TRBJ1-1; TRBD1 agrees at 7 bases. Looked up from germline, CDR1 is SGHNT and CDR2 is YENEEA. Trimming at V came to 4 bases and at J to 5 bases, leaving 10 bases not matched to a gene. The CDR3 has 15 amino acids.

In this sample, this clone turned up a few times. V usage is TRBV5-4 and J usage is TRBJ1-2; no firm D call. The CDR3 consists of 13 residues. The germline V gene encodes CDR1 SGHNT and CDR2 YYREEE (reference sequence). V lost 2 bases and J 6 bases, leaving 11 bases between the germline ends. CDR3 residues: CASSFVGWDGYTF. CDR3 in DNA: TGTGCCAGCAGCTTTGTGGGGTGGGATGGCTACACCTTC.

CDR3 loop: CASVQGWYSNQPQHF. DNA of the CDR3: TGTGCCAGCGTACAGGGGTGGTATAGCAATCAGCCCCAGCATTTT. V usage is TRBV6-1 and J usage is TRBJ1-5, with TRBD1 matching 7 bases. J lost 0 bases, V lost 8 bases, and 7 bases had no gene match. Germline CDR1 is MNHNS and CDR2 is SASEGT. This CDR3 region has 15 residues.

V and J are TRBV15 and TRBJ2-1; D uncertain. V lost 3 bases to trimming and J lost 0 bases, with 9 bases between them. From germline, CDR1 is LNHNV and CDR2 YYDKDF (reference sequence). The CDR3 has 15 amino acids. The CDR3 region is CATSSVASSYNEQFF. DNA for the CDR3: TGTGCCACCAGCAGTGTGGCGAGCTCCTACAATGAGCAGTTCTTC.

The CDR3 spells CASSLRRTSGSTSYEQYF. The CDR3 nucleotides are TGTGCCAGCTCACTACGGAGGACTAGCGGGAGCACCTCCTACGAGCAGTACTTC. The chain is built from TRBV18 and TRBJ2-5, with TRBD2 matching over 13 bases. The DNA matches TRBJ2-7 better at its end, which makes the J call doubtful. This CDR3 comprises 18 residues. In germline, CDR1 is KGHSH, CDR2 LQKENI.

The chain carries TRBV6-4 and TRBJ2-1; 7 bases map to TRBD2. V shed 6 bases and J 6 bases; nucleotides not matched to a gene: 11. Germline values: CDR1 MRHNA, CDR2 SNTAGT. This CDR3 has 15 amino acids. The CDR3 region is CASRNGSGGGNEQFF. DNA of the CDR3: TGTGCCAGCAGGAACGGGTCGGGGGGTGGCAATGAGCAGTTCTTC.

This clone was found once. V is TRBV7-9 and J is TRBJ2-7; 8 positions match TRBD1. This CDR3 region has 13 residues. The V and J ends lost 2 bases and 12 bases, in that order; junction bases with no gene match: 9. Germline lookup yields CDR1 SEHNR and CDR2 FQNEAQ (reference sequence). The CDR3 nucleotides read TGTGCCAGCAGCTTACGGCAGGGGGCTGAATGGTACTTC. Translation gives CASSLRQGAEWYF.